The sequence of this T cell receptor (beta chain) was determined in a study of blood T cell repertoires in COVID-19. The wider study: Spain, Italy and the United States supplied samples that represented acute and convalescent COVID-19. From T cells, B-cell-depleted T cells, or PBMCs came the material, which was cDNA or gDNA.

Authors' data handling: Reference gene primer amplification gave nucleated cell count estimates. Data came from immunoSEQ multiplex PCR; TCRdb stores just in-frame clones and leaves some out. That table supplies the V and J calls and clone size; D and trimming were determined from the DNA. The data hold about 340,000 clones, with about 90% observed a single time. This CDR3 comprises 13 residues. The V gene's germline CDR1 is SGHRS and CDR2 YFSETQ. Trimming left V 3 bases short and J 5 bases short, with 9 bases between. The J gene is TRBJ2-1, the V gene TRBV5-1, with a weak D call TRBD2 (5 bases). Sample: peripheral blood. This receptor was obtained from a woman aged 18-29 years who had recovered from COVID-19. CDR3 residues: CASSSLANNEQFF. Here the CDR3 DNA reads TGCGCCAGCAGCTCATTAGCGAACAATGAGCAGTTCTTC.